The 16 T cell receptor beta chains below all came from one sample that was sequenced in a study of PD-L1 blockade in urothelial cancer. Time point in this sample: pretreatment peripheral blood. Assay used: immunoSEQ multiplex PCR; TCRdb lists only in-frame clones, some missing. The table records 130,000 or so clones, approximately 84% of them present only once. The source was PBMCs, collected around atezolizumab (anti-PD-L1) treatment. These receptors originate from a man in his forties or fifties with urothelial cancer.

The J gene is TRBJ2-7, the V gene TRBV5-1, with 9 bases identical to TRBD1. CDR3 length: 16 amino acids. Per the germline V gene, CDR1 is SGHRS and CDR2 is YFSETQ. V trimming: 4 bases; J trimming: 3 bases; junction bases outside the gene matches: 11. CDR3 region: CASSPGGSDRGYEQYF. The CDR3 nucleotides read TGCGCCAGCAGCCCTGGGGGGTCGGACAGGGGCTACGAGCAGTACTTC.

The chain carries TRBV28 and TRBJ1-1; 8 bases map to TRBD1. J lost 11 bases, V lost 6 bases, and 11 bases had no gene match. This CDR3 has 13 amino acids. From germline, CDR1 is MDHEN and CDR2 SYDVKM. CDR3 sequence reads: CASRLDRVNKAFF. The DNA of the CDR3 is TGTGCCAGCAGACTGGACAGGGTAAACAAGGCTTTCTTT.

V is TRBV6-4 and J is TRBJ1-4; possibly TRBD1 for D (5 bases). The CDR3 spans 13 residues. V was cut by 4 bases and J by 7 bases, with 10 bases left in between. The germline gives CDR1 MRHNA, CDR2 SNTAGT. The chain's CDR3 is CASSVGGGEKLFF. DNA for the CDR3: TGTGCCAGCAGTGTGGGGGGGGGTGAAAAACTGTTTTTT.

This clone has only one observation. The V and J genes are TRBV4-1 and TRBJ2-7; the D gene is possibly TRBD2 (6 bases). Trimming took 1 base from V and 0 from J, leaving 13 bases between them. This CDR3 has 16 residues. Germline lookup yields CDR1 MGHRA and CDR2 YSYEKL. CDR3 bases: TGCGCCAGCAGCCAAGTACCCGGGACTCGCTCCTACGAGCAGTACTTC. Translated: CASSQVPGTRSYEQYF.

The chain joins TRBV28 to TRBJ1-1; 9 nucleotides align to TRBD1. CDR3 length: 12 amino acids. Germline V gene sequence: CDR1 MDHEN, CDR2 SYDVKM. Unmatched junction bases numbered 5, after V lost 4 bases and J lost 11 bases. The chain's CDR3 is CASSSGTGTAFF. In DNA form, the CDR3 reads TGTGCCAGCAGTTCCGGGACAGGGACGGCTTTCTTT.

The table lists this clone with a few counts. The chain recombines TRBV28 with TRBJ2-3, with TRBD2 identical over 7 bases. The V and J ends lost 6 bases and 1 base, in that order; junction bases with no gene match: 4. The germline gives CDR1 MDHEN, CDR2 SYDVKM. The CDR3 is made up of 14 amino acids. CDR3 loop: CASRGSGGTDTQYF. The CDR3 coding sequence is TGTGCCAGCAGGGGAAGCGGGGGCACAGATACGCAGTATTTT. Supplemented by reference TRBV28 and TRBJ2-3, the full variable domain reads DVKVTQSSRYLVKRTGEKVFLECVQDMDHENMFWYRQDPGLGLRLIYFSYDVKMKEKGDIPEGYSVSREKKERFSLILESASTNQTSMYLCASRGSGGTDTQYFGPGTRLTVL.

V is TRBV28 and J is TRBJ1-2; D may be TRBD1 (5 bases). Germline CDR1 is MDHEN and CDR2 is SYDVKM. This CDR3 comprises 14 residues. V dropped 2 bases and J dropped 2 bases, with 9 bases sitting between them. The CDR3, as DNA: TGTGCCAGCAGTTTAGCGGGGCGGAACTATGGCTACACCTTC. This encodes CASSLAGRNYGYTF.

This clone has a handful of counts. The gene calls are TRBV2 and TRBJ2-3; D possibly corresponds to TRBD2 (6 bases). Deletions cut 6 bases from V and 0 bases from J, with 10 bases between. CDR1 and CDR2 (germline): SNHLY, FYNNEI. The CDR3 consists of 14 residues. CDR3 amino acids: CASRFRESTDTQYF. DNA of the CDR3: TGTGCCAGCAGGTTCCGGGAGAGCACAGATACGCAGTATTTT. Looking up the rest from reference TRBV2 and TRBJ2-3 gives the full variable domain: EPEVTQTPSHQVTQMGQEVILRCVPISNHLYFYWYRQILGQKVEFLVSFYNNEISEKSEIFDDQFSVERPDGSNFTLKIRSTKLEDSAMYFCASRFRESTDTQYFGPGTRLTVL.

The rearrangement links TRBV30 to TRBJ1-2; D is ambiguous. Looked up from germline, CDR1 is GTSNPN and CDR2 is SVGIG (reference sequence). Trimming stripped 0 bases from V and 5 bases from J, with 16 bases between. The CDR3 contains 15 residues. CDR3 nucleotide sequence: TGTGCCTGGAGTGTAATAGTATCCGTCGCGTATGGCTACACCTTC. Protein product: CAWSVIVSVAYGYTF.

V usage is TRBV5-1 and J usage is TRBJ1-2; maybe TRBD1 (5 bases). With 4 bases removed from V and 4 bases from J, the gap between germline ends came to 23 bases. In germline, CDR1 is SGHRS, CDR2 YFSETQ. The CDR3 is made up of 17 amino acids. The CDR3 spells CASSARDIAGRLYGYTF. The CDR3 nucleotides are TGCGCCAGCAGCGCCAGAGATATTGCAGGGCGTCTCTATGGCTACACCTTC.

The rearrangement uses TRBV11-2 and TRBJ1-3; TRBD1 matches 7 bases. This CDR3 spans 16 amino acids. The germline V gene has CDR1 SGHAT and CDR2 FQNNGV. The V segment lost 2 bases and the J segment 3 bases; nucleotides outside the gene matches: 7. CDR3 region: CASSLTYRGHGNTIYF. The CDR3 DNA reads as TGTGCCAGCAGCTTAACTTACAGGGGTCATGGAAACACCATATATTTT.

The rearrangement uses TRBV6-4 and TRBJ2-2; tentative D call: TRBD2 (6 bases). V was clipped by 0 bases and J by 6 bases, with 11 bases between them. Germline values: CDR1 MRHNA, CDR2 SNTAGT. There are 15 residues in the CDR3. CDR3 bases: TGTGCCAGCAGTGACTCGCACGGAGGGCCCGGGGAGCTGTTTTTT. Protein sequence: CASSDSHGGPGELFF.

This chain connects TRBV10-3 to TRBJ1-1; TRBD1 matches 7 bases. CDR3 length: 14 amino acids. Germline CDR1 and CDR2: ENHRY and SYGVKD. V lost 4 bases to trimming and J lost 0 bases; unmatched junction nucleotides: 2. CDR3 DNA: TGTGCCATCAGTGGACAGGGCCTGAACACTGAAGCTTTCTTT. Protein product: CAISGQGLNTEAFF.

The V call is TRBV2, the J call TRBJ1-5; TRBD1 might be the D (6 bases). Germline loops: CDR1 SNHLY, CDR2 FYNNEI. The CDR3 extends over 16 amino acids. Trimming took 3 bases from V and 2 from J, leaving 14 bases between them. CDR3 region: CASSDSGVYGNQPQHF. The CDR3, as DNA: TGTGCCAGCAGTGATTCAGGGGTATATGGCAATCAGCCCCAGCATTTT.

This clone showed up just once. The chain is built from TRBV11-2 and TRBJ2-3; 8 bases are shared with TRBD2. The germline CDR1 and CDR2 sequences are SGHAT and FQNNGV. The V segment lost 1 base and the J segment 4 bases; nucleotides outside the gene matches: 7. This CDR3 is 16 amino acids long. CDR3 region: CASSLGRLAKADTQYF. The CDR3 coding sequence is TGTGCCAGCAGCTTAGGTCGACTAGCGAAAGCAGATACGCAGTATTTT.

The chain joins TRBV14 to TRBJ2-7; D perhaps matches TRBD2 (5 bases). CDR3 size: 19 residues. Germline CDR1 and CDR2: SGHDN and FVKESK. V was clipped by 3 bases and J by 4 bases, with 28 bases between them. DNA of the CDR3: TGTGCCAGCAGCCATACCCTCCCTGGACTGGACTCTCCCCTTTACGAGCAGTACTTC. This translates into CASSHTLPGLDSPLYEQYF.